This T cell receptor (beta chain) was found in a study of regulatory T cells in long-lasting Graves disease. Broader study findings: Newly diagnosed Graves' patients exceeded persistent ones in TCR diversity.

The time point here: newly diagnosed GD, antithyroid drugs for less than 3 months. Extracted RNA from PBMCs served as the source of the TCR library. A peripheral blood sample, roughly 9.8 milliliters in volume, was drawn into EDTA tubes. Construction of TCR beta libraries relied on iRepertoire HTBI primers and on Arm-PCR targeting CDR3 regions. TCRdb fed the multiplex PCR reads into MiXCR, producing one record per CDR3 protein. The table shows about 470,000 distinct CDR3 sequences, with just under 15% occurring only once. The CDR3 is made up of 14 amino acids. Germline-derived CDR1 and CDR2 are GTSNPN and SVGIG (reference sequence). V was pared by 3 bases and J by 4 bases, with 15 bases between. This clonotype came up many times. What it binds is unknown. These sequences were also reported in another study, on T cells in Graves' hyperthyroidism and ophthalmopathy. That source reports: If no ophthalmopathy progression occurred within 18 months, Graves' hyperthyroidism was stable.

This TCR derives from a young woman with Graves disease. The starting material was peripheral blood mononuclear cells (PBMCs), obtained at new diagnosis, from a patient treated with antithyroid drugs. J is TRBJ1-1 and V is TRBV30; D is possibly TRBD1 (6 bases). The CDR3 DNA reads TGTGCCTGGAGGGAACACAGGGAAAGCACTGAAGCTTTCTTT. Its translation: CAWREHRESTEAFF. The full variable domain, rest sourced from reference TRBV30 and TRBJ1-1, is SQTIHQWPATLVQPVGSPLSLECTVEGTSNPNLYWYRQAAGRGLQLLFYSVGIGQISSEVPQNLSASRPQDRQFILSSKKLLLSDSGFYLCAWREHRESTEAFFGQGTRLTVV.